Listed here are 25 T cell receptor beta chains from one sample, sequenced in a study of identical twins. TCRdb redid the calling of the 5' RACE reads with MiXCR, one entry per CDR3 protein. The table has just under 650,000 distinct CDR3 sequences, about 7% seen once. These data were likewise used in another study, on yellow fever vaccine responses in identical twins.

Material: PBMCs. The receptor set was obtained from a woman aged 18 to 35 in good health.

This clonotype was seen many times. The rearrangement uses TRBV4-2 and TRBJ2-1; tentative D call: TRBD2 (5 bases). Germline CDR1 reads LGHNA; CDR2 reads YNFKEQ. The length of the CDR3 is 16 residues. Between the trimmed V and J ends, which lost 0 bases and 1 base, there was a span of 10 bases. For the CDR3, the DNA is TGTGCCAGCAGCCAAGATGGTTCGGGGTCCTACAATGAGCAGTTCTTC. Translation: CASSQDGSGSYNEQFF.

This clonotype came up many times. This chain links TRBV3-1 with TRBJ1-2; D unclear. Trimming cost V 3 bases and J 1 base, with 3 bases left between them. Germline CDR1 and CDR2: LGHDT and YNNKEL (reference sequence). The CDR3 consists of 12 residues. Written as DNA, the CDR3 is TGTGCCAGCAGCCATCGTAACTATGGCTACACCTTC. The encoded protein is CASSHRNYGYTF.

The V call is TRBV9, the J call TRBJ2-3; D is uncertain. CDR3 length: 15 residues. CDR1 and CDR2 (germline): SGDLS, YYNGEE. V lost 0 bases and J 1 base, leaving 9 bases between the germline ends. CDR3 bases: TGTGCCAGCAGCGTAGATCCCGGACGCACAGATACGCAGTATTTT. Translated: CASSVDPGRTDTQYF.

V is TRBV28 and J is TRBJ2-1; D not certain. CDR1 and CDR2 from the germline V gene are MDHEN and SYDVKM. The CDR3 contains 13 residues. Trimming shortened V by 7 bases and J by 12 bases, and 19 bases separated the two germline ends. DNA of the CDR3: TGTGCCAGCATATCCTTAGCCTCGGAAGGGCAGTTCTTC. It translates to CASISLASEGQFF.

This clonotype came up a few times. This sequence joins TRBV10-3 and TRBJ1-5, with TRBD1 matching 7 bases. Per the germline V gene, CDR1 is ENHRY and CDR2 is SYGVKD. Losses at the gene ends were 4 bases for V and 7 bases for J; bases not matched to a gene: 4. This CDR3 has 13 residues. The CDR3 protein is CAISVDREQPQHF. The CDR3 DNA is TGTGCCATCAGTGTTGACAGGGAACAGCCCCAGCATTTT.

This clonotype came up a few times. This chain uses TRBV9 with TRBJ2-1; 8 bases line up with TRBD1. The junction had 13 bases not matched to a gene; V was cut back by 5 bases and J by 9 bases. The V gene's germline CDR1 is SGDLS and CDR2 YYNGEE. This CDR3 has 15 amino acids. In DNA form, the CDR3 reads TGTGCCAGCAGACCCGGGACAGGTGGGCTAGCTGAGCAGTTCTTC. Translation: CASRPGTGGLAEQFF.

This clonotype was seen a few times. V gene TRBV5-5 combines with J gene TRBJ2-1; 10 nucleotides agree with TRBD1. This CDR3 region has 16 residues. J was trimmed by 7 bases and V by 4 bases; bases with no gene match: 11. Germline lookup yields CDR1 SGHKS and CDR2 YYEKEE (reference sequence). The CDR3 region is CASSTRQGAVGNEQFF. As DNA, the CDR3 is TGTGCCAGCAGCACCCGACAGGGGGCGGTGGGGAATGAGCAGTTCTTC.

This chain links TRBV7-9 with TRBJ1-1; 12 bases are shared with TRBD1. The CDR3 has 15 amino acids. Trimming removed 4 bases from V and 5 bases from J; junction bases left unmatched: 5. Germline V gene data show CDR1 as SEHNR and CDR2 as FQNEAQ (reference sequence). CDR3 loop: CASSSPGQGATEAFF. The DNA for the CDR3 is TGTGCCAGCAGCTCCCCGGGACAGGGGGCGACTGAAGCTTTCTTT. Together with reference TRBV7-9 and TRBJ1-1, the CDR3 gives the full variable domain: DTGVSQNPRHKITKRGQNVTFRCDPISEHNRLYWYRQTLGQGPEFLTYFQNEAQLEKSRLLSDRFSAERPKGSFSTLEIQRTEQGDSAMYLCASSSPGQGATEAFFGQGTRLTVV.

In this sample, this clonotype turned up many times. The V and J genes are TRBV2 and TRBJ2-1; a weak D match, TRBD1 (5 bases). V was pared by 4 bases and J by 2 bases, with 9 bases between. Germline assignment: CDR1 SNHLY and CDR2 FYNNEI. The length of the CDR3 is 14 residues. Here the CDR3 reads CASSVQGTYNEQFF. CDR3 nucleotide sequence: TGTGCCAGCAGTGTCCAGGGTACCTACAATGAGCAGTTCTTC.

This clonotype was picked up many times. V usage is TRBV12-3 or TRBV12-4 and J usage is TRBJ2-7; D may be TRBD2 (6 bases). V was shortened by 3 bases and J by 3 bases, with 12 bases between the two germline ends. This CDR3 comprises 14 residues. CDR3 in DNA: TGTGCCAGCAGTTTGGGAGGCTCTAACTACGAGCAGTACTTC. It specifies CASSLGGSNYEQYF.

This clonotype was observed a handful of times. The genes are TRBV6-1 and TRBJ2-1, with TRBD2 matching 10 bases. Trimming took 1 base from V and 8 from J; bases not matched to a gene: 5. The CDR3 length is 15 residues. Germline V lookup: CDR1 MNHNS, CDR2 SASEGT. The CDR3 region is CASSEGSGGQDEQFF. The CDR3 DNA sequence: TGTGCCAGCAGTGAAGGTAGCGGGGGGCAGGATGAGCAGTTCTTC.

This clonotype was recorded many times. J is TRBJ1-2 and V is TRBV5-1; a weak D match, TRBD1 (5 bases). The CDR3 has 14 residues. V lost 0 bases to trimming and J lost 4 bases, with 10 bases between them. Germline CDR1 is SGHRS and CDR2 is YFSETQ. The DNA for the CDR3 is TGCGCCAGCAGCTTGGGGCAGGGTGCCTATGGCTACACCTTC. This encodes CASSLGQGAYGYTF.

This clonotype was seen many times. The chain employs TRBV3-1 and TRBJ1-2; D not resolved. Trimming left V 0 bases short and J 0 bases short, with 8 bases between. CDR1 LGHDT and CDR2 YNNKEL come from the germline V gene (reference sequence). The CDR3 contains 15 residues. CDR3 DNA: TGTGCCAGCAGCCAAGAGCCGCAAGCTAACTATGGCTACACCTTC. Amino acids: CASSQEPQANYGYTF.

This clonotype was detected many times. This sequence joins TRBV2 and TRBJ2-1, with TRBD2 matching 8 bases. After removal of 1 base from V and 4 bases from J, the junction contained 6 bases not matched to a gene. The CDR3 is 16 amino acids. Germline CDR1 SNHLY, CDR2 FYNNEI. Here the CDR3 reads CASSEGASGLYNEQFF. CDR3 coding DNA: TGTGCCAGCAGTGAAGGGGCTAGCGGGCTATACAATGAGCAGTTCTTC.

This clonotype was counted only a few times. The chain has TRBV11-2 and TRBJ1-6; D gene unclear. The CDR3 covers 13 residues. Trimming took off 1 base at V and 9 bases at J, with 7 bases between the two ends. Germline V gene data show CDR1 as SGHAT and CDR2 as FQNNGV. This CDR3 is CASSLVAGSPLHF. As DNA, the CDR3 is TGTGCCAGCAGCTTAGTAGCTGGTTCACCCCTCCACTTT.

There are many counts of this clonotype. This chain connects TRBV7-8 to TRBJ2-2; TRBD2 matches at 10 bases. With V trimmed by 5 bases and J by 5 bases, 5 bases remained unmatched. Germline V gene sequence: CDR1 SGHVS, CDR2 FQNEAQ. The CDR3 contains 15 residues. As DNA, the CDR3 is TGTGCCAGCAGCAAACTAGCGGGAACTACCGGGGAGCTGTTTTTT. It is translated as CASSKLAGTTGELFF.

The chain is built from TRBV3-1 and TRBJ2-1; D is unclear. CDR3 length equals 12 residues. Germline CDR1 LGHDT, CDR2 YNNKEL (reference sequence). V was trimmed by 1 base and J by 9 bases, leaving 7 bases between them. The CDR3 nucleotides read TGTGCCAGCAGCCAAGTTTCGGTTGAGCAGTTCTTC. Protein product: CASSQVSVEQFF.

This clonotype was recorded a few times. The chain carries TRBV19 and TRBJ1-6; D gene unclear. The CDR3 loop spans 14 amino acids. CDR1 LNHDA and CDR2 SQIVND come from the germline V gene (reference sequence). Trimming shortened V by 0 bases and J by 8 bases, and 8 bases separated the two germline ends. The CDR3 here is CASSIEQVDSPLHF. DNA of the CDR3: TGTGCCAGTAGTATAGAGCAGGTGGATTCACCCCTCCACTTT.

The CDR3 sequence: CAISGDIYEQYF. CDR3 bases: TGTGCCATCAGTGGGGACATCTACGAGCAGTACTTC. This sequence joins TRBV10-3 and TRBJ2-7; maybe TRBD1 (6 bases). Trimming removed 4 bases from V and 3 bases from J, with 7 bases in between. The CDR3 contains 12 residues. Germline lookup yields CDR1 ENHRY and CDR2 SYGVKD.

The CDR3 loop is CASTGTGYGYTF. The CDR3 coding sequence is TGTGCCAGCACCGGGACAGGGTATGGCTACACCTTC. The genes are TRBV28 and TRBJ1-2; 9 nucleotides match TRBD1. J was trimmed by 5 bases and V by 7 bases; bases with no gene match: 2. Germline CDR1 is MDHEN and CDR2 is SYDVKM. This CDR3 contains 12 residues.

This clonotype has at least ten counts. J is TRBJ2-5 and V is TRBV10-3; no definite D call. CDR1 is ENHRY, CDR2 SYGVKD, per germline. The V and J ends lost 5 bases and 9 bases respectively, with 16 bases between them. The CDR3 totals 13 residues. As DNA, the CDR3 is TGTGCCATCAGTAAAGAAACGTCGACGGCCCAGTACTTC. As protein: CAISKETSTAQYF.

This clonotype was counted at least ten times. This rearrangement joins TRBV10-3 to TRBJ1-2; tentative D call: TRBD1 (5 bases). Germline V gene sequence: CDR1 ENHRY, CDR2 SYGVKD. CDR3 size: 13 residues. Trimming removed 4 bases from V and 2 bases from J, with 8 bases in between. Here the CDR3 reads CAISGRENYGYTF. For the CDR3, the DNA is TGTGCCATCAGTGGCAGGGAAAACTATGGCTACACCTTC.

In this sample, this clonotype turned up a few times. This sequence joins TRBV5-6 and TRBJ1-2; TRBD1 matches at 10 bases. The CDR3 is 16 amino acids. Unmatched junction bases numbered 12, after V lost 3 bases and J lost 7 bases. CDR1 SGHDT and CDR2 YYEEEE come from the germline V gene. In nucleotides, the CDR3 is TGTGCCAGCAGCTCGGGACCGGGACAGGGGTTGGCTGGCTACACCTTC. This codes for CASSSGPGQGLAGYTF.

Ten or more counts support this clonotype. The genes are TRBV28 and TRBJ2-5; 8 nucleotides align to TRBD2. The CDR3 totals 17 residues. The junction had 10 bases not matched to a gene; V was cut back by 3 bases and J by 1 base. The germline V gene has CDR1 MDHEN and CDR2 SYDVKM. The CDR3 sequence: CASSFLFAGGRQETQYF. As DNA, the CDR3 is TGTGCCAGCAGTTTCCTATTCGCGGGGGGACGCCAAGAGACCCAGTACTTC.

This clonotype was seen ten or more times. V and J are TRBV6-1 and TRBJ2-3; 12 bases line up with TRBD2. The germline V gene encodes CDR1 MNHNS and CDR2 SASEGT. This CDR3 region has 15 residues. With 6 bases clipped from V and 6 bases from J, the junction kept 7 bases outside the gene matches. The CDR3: CASSLAGGPADTQYF. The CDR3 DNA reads TGTGCCAGCAGCCTAGCGGGGGGGCCTGCCGATACGCAGTATTTT.